This is a list of T cell receptor beta chains from one sample in a study of T cell responses to AZD1222 COVID-19 vaccine. Here immunoSEQ multiplex PCR was the method, and the copy in TCRdb shows in-frame clones only, minus some. Altogether 95,000 to 100,000 clones are present, 90% to 95% being singletons, with the ten largest covering 12%. The material was peripheral blood, obtained on day 0 of AZD1222 vaccination. The receptors were gathered from an adult in good health. Both conserved end residues are part of each CDR3. Fields, in order: J gene, D gene, clone size, V gene, CDR3 length, CDR3 DNA, CDR3 protein. A D gene is named only where the DNA matches it firmly. Clone size appears in some rows only: once, few, many, or a class for an expanded clone.

TRBJ1-6,TRBD1,few,TRBV12-3/TRBV12-4,13,TGTGCCAGCAGTACAGGGGGGACAGGGATCATCCACTTT,CASSTGGTGIIHF
TRBJ2-7,.,.,TRBV28,16,TGTGCCAGCAGTTTTTCCCTTCCGGTTACCTTCTACGAGCAGTACTTC,CASSFSLPVTFYEQYF
TRBJ2-7,.,.,TRBV7-9,16,TGTGCCAGCAGCCCGTCACAGGGAGCAAGGACCTACGAGCAGTACTTC,CASSPSQGARTYEQYF
TRBJ1-3,.,.,TRBV6-1,13,TGTGCCAGCAGTGAACAGGGACCAAACACCATATATTTT,CASSEQGPNTIYF
TRBJ1-1,.,.,TRBV4-3,13,TGCGCCAGCAGCCAAGCAGGGTACGGTGAAGCTTTCTTT,CASSQAGYGEAFF
TRBJ1-5,.,.,TRBV2,14,TGTGCCAGCAGTGAAGGGCAGGGTGCTCAGCCCCAGCATTTT,CASSEGQGAQPQHF
TRBJ1-1,.,.,TRBV7-9,13,TGTGCCAGCAGCTCCATACAGAACACTGAAGCTTTCTTT,CASSSIQNTEAFF
TRBJ1-5,.,.,TRBV2,12,TGTGCCAGCGAGGATAGCAATCAGCCCCAGCATTTT,CASEDSNQPQHF
TRBJ1-5,.,.,TRBV18,16,TGTGCCAGCTCACACGCTCGGGACACAGGCAATCAGCCCCAGCATTTT,CASSHARDTGNQPQHF
TRBJ2-7,.,.,TRBV6-4,14,TGTGCCAGCAGTGAGGGCCATGGGCCCTACGAGCAGTACTTC,CASSEGHGPYEQYF
TRBJ2-7,TRBD2,.,TRBV10-3,14,TGTGCCATCAGACCCGGGACTAATACCTACGAGCAGTACTTC,CAIRPGTNTYEQYF
TRBJ2-5,.,.,TRBV5-1,14,TGCGCCAGCAGCTTGGGACAGATCCAAGAGACCCAGTACTTC,CASSLGQIQETQYF
TRBJ1-2,.,.,TRBV7-6,14,TGTGCCAGCAGCCAGGGACGGGGATACTATGGCTACACCTTC,CASSQGRGYYGYTF
TRBJ2-5,.,.,TRBV28,13,TGTGCCAGCATAGGGGGGAGGGAAGAGACCCAGTACTTC,CASIGGREETQYF
TRBJ1-1,.,.,TRBV9,15,TGTGCCAGCAGCGCGGCGGGGAGCATGAACACTGAAGCTTTCTTT,CASSAAGSMNTEAFF
TRBJ1-2,.,once,TRBV4-2,12,TGTGCCAGCAGCCTTGCGTCTGAGCGCTACACCTTC,CASSLASERYTF
TRBJ2-2,.,.,TRBV9,15,TGTGCCAGCAGCGTAGTAAGCCAAGGGACCGGGGAGCTGTTTTTT,CASSVVSQGTGELFF
TRBJ1-5,TRBD1,.,TRBV10-2,15,TGCGCCAGCAGACCGACAGGGGGCTTGGGTCAGCCCCAGCATTTT,CASRPTGGLGQPQHF
TRBJ2-1,TRBD2,.,TRBV5-4,16,TGTGCCAGCAGCTTGGGGGCGGGGGGATCCTACAATGAGCAGTTCTTC,CASSLGAGGSYNEQFF
TRBJ2-2,.,.,TRBV29-1,14,TGCAGCGTTGAAGATCCACGGGGCGGAGGGGAGCTGTTTTTT,CSVEDPRGGGELFF
TRBJ2-3,TRBD2,.,TRBV29-1,16,TGCAGCGTTGAAGAGTCATCGGGGGGGCGCACAGATACGCAGTATTTT,CSVEESSGGRTDTQYF
TRBJ2-5,.,.,TRBV5-8,15,TGTGCCAGCAGCTTTCTAGGAGGCGACGTTGAGACCCAGTACTTC,CASSFLGGDVETQYF
TRBJ1-4,.,.,TRBV25-1,15,TGTGCCAGCAGTGAATTGTGGGGATCCGGTGAAAAACTGTTTTTT,CASSELWGSGEKLFF
TRBJ1-3,.,.,TRBV10-3,16,TGTGCCATCAGTGAGTCGAACAGTCTCTCTGGAAACACCATATATTTT,CAISESNSLSGNTIYF
TRBJ1-1,.,.,TRBV7-6,14,TGTGCCAGCAGCTTATTCGGGGTCGGTACTGAAGCTTTCTTT,CASSLFGVGTEAFF
TRBJ1-5,.,.,TRBV30,13,TGTGCCTGGAGTGAGGGCGGCAATCAGCCCCAGCATTTT,CAWSEGGNQPQHF
TRBJ2-5,TRBD2,.,TRBV7-8,16,TGTGCCAGCAGCTCCGAGACTAGCGGGAATCAAGAGACCCAGTACTTC,CASSSETSGNQETQYF
TRBJ1-5,.,.,TRBV6-5,15,TGTGCCAGCAGTTACTCTGGGGGTTCCAATCAGCCCCAGCATTTT,CASSYSGGSNQPQHF
TRBJ1-5,TRBD1,.,TRBV19,15,TGTGCCAGTAGTACCACCGACAGGGGTGGTCAGCCCCAGCATTTT,CASSTTDRGGQPQHF
TRBJ2-7,TRBD2,once,TRBV27,14,TGTGCCAGCAGTTTACTAGCGGGAGCTTGGGAGCAGTACTTC,CASSLLAGAWEQYF
TRBJ1-2,TRBD1,.,TRBV6-1,16,TGTGCCAGCAGTGAAGCGCTTAGGGACAGCCTCGGGGGCTACACCTTC,CASSEALRDSLGGYTF
TRBJ2-4,TRBD1,.,TRBV19,14,TGTGCCAGTAGTCCGGGACAGCACAAAAACATTCAGTACTTC,CASSPGQHKNIQYF
TRBJ2-3,TRBD2,.,TRBV7-3,15,TGTGCCAGCACCGCTAGCGGGAGCAAAGCAGATACGCAGTATTTT,CASTASGSKADTQYF
TRBJ1-4,.,.,TRBV2,13,TGTGCCAGCAGAAGGTGGGATAATGAAAAACTGTTTTTT,CASRRWDNEKLFF
TRBJ2-5,.,once,TRBV4-1,14,TGCGCCAGCAGCCAAGATCGGTCGGCCGGGGCCCAGTACTTC,CASSQDRSAGAQYF
TRBJ2-7,.,.,TRBV10-3,14,TGTGCCATCAGTGATCTGGCAGGGGCGAACGAGCAGTACTTC,CAISDLAGANEQYF
TRBJ1-1,TRBD1,.,TRBV14,20,TGTGCCAGCAGCCAAGATTTCATAACAATCCCCGGGACAGGGAACACTGAAGCTTTCTTT,CASSQDFITIPGTGNTEAFF
TRBJ2-1,.,.,TRBV15,13,TGTGCCACCTACGAACCCCACTTAAATGAGCAGTTCTTC,CATYEPHLNEQFF
TRBJ1-3,.,few,TRBV15,16,TGTGCCACCAGCAGAGATTGGGGCGGAACTGGAAACACCATATATTTT,CATSRDWGGTGNTIYF
TRBJ2-5,TRBD2,.,TRBV11-2,15,TGTGCCAGCAGCTGGAGGGTAGCGGGCGGGGAGACCCAGTACTTC,CASSWRVAGGETQYF
TRBJ1-1,TRBD1,.,TRBV19,13,TGTGCCAGTAGTGCAGACAGGGACACTGAAGCTTTCTTT,CASSADRDTEAFF
TRBJ1-1,.,.,TRBV7-3,16,TGTGCCAGCAGCTTAACGAGCGGGACTGAGAACACTGAAGCTTTCTTT,CASSLTSGTENTEAFF